The rows below give T cell receptor beta chains drawn from one sample of a study of control samples from healthy donors and cancer patients. TCRdb's copy holds only in-frame clones and misses some; the assay was immunoSEQ multiplex PCR. The sample shows some 70,000 clones, 83% of them seen only once. Sequenced: blood. Receptors were obtained from a man aged 55 to 70 in good health. Each CDR3 is given with its conserved first and last residue. A D gene is named only where the DNA matches it firmly. Part of the rows lack a size; the others show once, few, many or a class for expanded clones.

j_call d_call clone_size cdr3_length v_call cdr3_aa cdr3_nt
TRBJ1-1 NA NA 15 TRBV6-5 CASSYSNRVLSEAFF TGTGCCAGCAGTTACTCGAACAGGGTGTTATCTGAAGCTTTCTTT
TRBJ2-7 TRBD1 NA 14 TRBV5-1 CASSLGQGYYEQYF TGCGCCAGCAGCTTAGGACAGGGGTACTACGAGCAGTACTTC
TRBJ2-5 TRBD2 NA 15 TRBV28 CASSPSRGARETQYF TGTGCCAGCAGTCCTTCGCGGGGGGCACGCGAGACCCAGTACTTC
TRBJ1-1 TRBD1 NA 18 TRBV10-3 CAISESTGARRMNTEAFF TGTGCCATCAGTGAGTCGACAGGGGCGAGGAGGATGAACACTGAAGCTTTCTTT
TRBJ1-2 NA NA 13 TRBV30 CAWRGLSGGGYTF TGTGCCTGGAGAGGGCTAAGCGGAGGAGGCTACACCTTC
TRBJ1-2 NA medium-sized 12 TRBV10-1 CASSDREDGYTF TGCGCCAGCAGTGACAGGGAGGATGGCTACACCTTC
TRBJ1-5 TRBD1 few 14 TRBV25-1 CASSADRGGQPQHF TGTGCCAGCAGTGCCGACAGGGGTGGTCAGCCCCAGCATTTT
TRBJ1-3 NA NA 14 TRBV19 CASSSGSSGNTIYF TGTGCCAGTAGTTCTGGGAGCTCTGGAAACACCATATATTTT
TRBJ2-3 NA NA 12 TRBV7-9 CASSATYDTQYF TGTGCCAGCAGCGCAACTTACGATACGCAGTATTTT
TRBJ1-5 NA few 16 TRBV28 CASSFSGVYSNQPQHF TGTGCCAGCAGTTTTTCCGGGGTTTATAGCAATCAGCCCCAGCATTTT
TRBJ2-1 TRBD2 NA 17 TRBV18 CASSPNRLAHSYNEQFF TGTGCCAGCTCACCAAACCGACTAGCGCATTCCTACAATGAGCAGTTCTTC
TRBJ2-1 TRBD2 NA 16 TRBV24-1 CATRPGLAGVRNEQFF TGTGCCACCAGGCCGGGACTAGCGGGAGTGAGGAATGAGCAGTTCTTC
TRBJ2-7 TRBD1 NA 15 TRBV29-1 CSVEGGGTGVSEQYF TGCAGCGTTGAAGGAGGGGGGACAGGGGTATCCGAGCAGTACTTC
TRBJ2-3 NA few 15 TRBV11-3 CASSLDPSRSDTQYF TGTGCCAGCAGCTTAGATCCCTCACGGTCGGATACGCAGTATTTT
TRBJ2-1 TRBD2 NA 16 TRBV6-2/TRBV6-3 CASSYHLAGAPNEQFF TGTGCCAGCAGTTACCACCTAGCGGGAGCCCCCAATGAGCAGTTCTTC
TRBJ2-7 NA NA 12 TRBV6-5 CASGHRVHEQYF TGTGCCAGCGGGCACAGGGTACACGAGCAGTACTTC
TRBJ1-1 NA NA 14 TRBV6-2/TRBV6-3 CASSYSGANTEAFF TGTGCCAGCAGTTACTCGGGCGCGAACACTGAAGCTTTCTTT
TRBJ1-5 NA few 13 TRBV30 CAWSPQGNQPQHF TGTGCCTGGAGTCCCCAGGGCAATCAGCCCCAGCATTTT
TRBJ2-1 TRBD2 NA 15 TRBV11-3 CASSLGSSGSDEQFF TGTGCCAGCAGCTTAGGTTCTAGCGGGAGCGATGAGCAGTTCTTC
TRBJ1-2 NA NA 12 TRBV4-3 CASSQGIYGYTF TGCGCCAGCAGCCAAGGCATCTATGGCTACACCTTC
TRBJ2-3 TRBD2 once 15 TRBV7-2 CASSSEREFADTQYF TGTGCCAGCAGCTCCGAGCGGGAGTTCGCAGATACGCAGTATTTT
TRBJ2-7 NA few 15 TRBV2 CASSLQGKGTFEQYF TGTGCCAGCAGCTTACAGGGAAAGGGTACGTTCGAGCAGTACTTC
TRBJ1-1 NA NA 11 TRBV12-3/TRBV12-4 CASSLRTEAFF TGTGCCAGCAGTTTACGCACTGAAGCTTTCTTT
TRBJ1-1 NA NA 17 TRBV6-2/TRBV6-3 CASSYDKIGGMATEAFF TGTGCCAGCAGTTACGACAAAATAGGGGGGATGGCCACTGAAGCTTTCTTT
TRBJ1-1 NA NA 12 TRBV6-6 CASSLGATEAFF TGTGCCAGCAGCCTCGGGGCCACTGAAGCTTTCTTT
TRBJ2-3 NA NA 15 TRBV4-2 CASSQVLVHTDTQYF TGTGCCAGCAGCCAAGTACTAGTTCACACAGATACGCAGTATTTT
TRBJ1-6 NA NA 14 TRBV7-2 CASSHPTVAIPLHF TGTGCCAGCAGCCACCCCACGGTCGCCATCCCCCTCCACTTT
TRBJ2-1 NA NA 12 TRBV5-1 CASRKTGDEQFF TGCGCCAGCAGGAAGACGGGGGATGAGCAGTTCTTC
TRBJ1-1 NA once 12 TRBV5-6 CASSRDVAEAFF TGTGCCAGCAGCCGGGATGTCGCTGAAGCTTTCTTT
TRBJ1-4 TRBD1 NA 16 TRBV28 CAIGQGYWGANEKLFF TGTGCCATCGGACAGGGGTATTGGGGTGCTAATGAAAAACTGTTTTTT
TRBJ2-1 NA NA 13 TRBV7-9 CASSPIGGGEQFF TGTGCCAGCAGCCCCATTGGGGGAGGTGAGCAGTTCTTC
TRBJ1-1 TRBD1 NA 15 TRBV25-1 CASSVRQGAGTEAFF TGTGCCAGCAGTGTCAGACAGGGGGCAGGGACTGAAGCTTTCTTT
TRBJ2-1 TRBD2 NA 13 TRBV12-5 CASGLVAGVEQFF TGTGCTAGTGGTTTGGTAGCGGGAGTGGAGCAGTTCTTC
TRBJ2-7 NA NA 14 TRBV7-9 CASSLGSLAYEQYF TGTGCCAGCAGCTTAGGGTCACTAGCCTACGAGCAGTACTTC
TRBJ2-5 NA NA 13 TRBV14 CASSPFGEETQYF TGTGCCAGCAGCCCCTTCGGTGAAGAGACCCAGTACTTC
TRBJ2-1 TRBD2 NA 16 TRBV5-1 CASSLEGGRFANEQFF TGCGCCAGCAGCTTGGAGGGCGGGAGGTTTGCCAATGAGCAGTTCTTC
TRBJ2-7 NA NA 13 TRBV6-1 CASSEPGIGGIKF TGTGCCAGCAGTGAACCGGGGATAGGGGGGATTAAATTC
TRBJ2-1 NA NA 17 TRBV21-1 CASSNAGTGGSDNEQFF TGTGCCAGCAGCAACGCCGGGACAGGGGGCTCCGACAATGAGCAGTTCTTC
TRBJ2-3 TRBD1 NA 16 TRBV19 CASRASGTAGTDTQYF TGTGCCAGTAGGGCCTCCGGGACAGCAGGCACAGATACGCAGTATTTT
TRBJ2-5 TRBD1 once 16 TRBV5-1 CASSPTSQGVGETQYF TGCGCCAGCAGCCCCACCTCCCAGGGGGTCGGAGAGACCCAGTACTTC
TRBJ2-2 NA NA 16 TRBV7-8 CASSLSSRKNTGELFF TGTGCCAGCAGCTTATCCTCGCGGAAGAACACCGGGGAGCTGTTTTTT
TRBJ2-5 TRBD1 NA 14 TRBV27 CASSITGVGETQYF TGTGCCAGCAGTATAACAGGGGTTGGAGAGACCCAGTACTTC
TRBJ1-6 TRBD1 NA 13 TRBV5-6 CASTGTVNSPLHF TGTGCCAGCACCGGGACAGTTAATTCACCCCTCCACTTT
TRBJ2-7 NA NA 13 TRBV3-1/TRBV3-2 CASSLVPGLEQYF TGTGCCAGCAGCCTCGTCCCGGGGCTCGAGCAGTACTTC
TRBJ2-7 TRBD1 NA 13 TRBV10-3 CAITGQGSDEQYF TGTGCCATCACGGGACAGGGGAGCGACGAGCAGTACTTC
TRBJ2-7 NA NA 13 TRBV5-1 CASRADGSYEQYF TGCGCCAGCAGGGCGGACGGCTCCTACGAGCAGTACTTC
TRBJ2-7 NA NA 12 TRBV19 CASSPSPHEQYF TGTGCCAGTAGCCCATCTCCCCACGAGCAGTACTTC